The clone carrying this T cell receptor (beta chain) has just one count. This PCR relied on a set of 60 Vbeta primers and 13 Jbeta primers. Here immunoSEQ multiplex PCR was the method, and the copy in TCRdb shows in-frame clones only, minus some. The data contain some 65,000 clones, 60% to 80% of them singletons. This record comes from a study of cytomegalovirus exposure and HLA in healthy donors. Per germline, CDR1 SGHAT and CDR2 FQNNGV. CDR3 size: 15 residues. Trimming stripped 8 bases from V and 0 bases from J, with 15 bases between. The chain links TRBV11-2 to TRBJ2-3, with D possibly matching TRBD2 (5 bases). The specimen sequenced was PBMCs. The clonotype comes from a girl aged 10 to 17 in good health and CMV-seropositive. The CDR3 spells CASARTRTSTDTQYF. The CDR3 DNA follows: TGTGCCAGCGCTCGGACTCGCACTAGCACAGATACGCAGTATTTT.